The rows below give T cell receptor beta chains drawn from one sample of a study of OX40 agonist ivuxolimab in advanced cancers. Measured with immunoSEQ multiplex PCR; TCRdb has only the in-frame clones, and not every one. This sample has over 55,000 clones, with 83% found just once. The sample consisted of CD4+ or CD8+ T cells sorted from blood, taken in a trial of the OX40 agonist ivuxolimab. Receptors were obtained from an adult with an advanced solid tumor such as melanoma, head and neck, liver or kidney cancer. The CDR3 runs from the conserved cysteine through the conserved F or W. D genes are given only for firm matches. Not every row has a clone size; where given, it reads once, few, many or a size class.

-	TRBJ2-5	-	TRBV5-8	CASSLPLGTQYF	TGTGCCAGCAGCTTGCCCTTGGGGACCCAGTACTTC
-	TRBJ2-4	TRBD1	TRBV5-1	CASSYDLRDRGNIQYF	TGCGCCAGCAGCTATGATCTCCGGGACAGGGGAAACATTCAGTACTTC
-	TRBJ1-2	-	TRBV5-1	CASSLVVGGGYGYTF	TGCGCCAGCAGCTTGGTTGTCGGGGGCGGCTATGGCTACACCTTC
-	TRBJ2-7	-	TRBV2	CASSDPGTPSYEQYF	TGTGCCAGCAGTGATCCGGGAACCCCTTCCTACGAGCAGTACTTC
-	TRBJ1-1	-	TRBV9	CASSPTAWTAPPGAFF	TGTGCCAGCAGCCCCACCGCGTGGACAGCCCCTCCAGGAGCTTTCTTT
-	TRBJ1-6	-	TRBV5-1	CASSPEVGVSNSPLHF	TGCGCCAGCAGCCCTGAGGTAGGGGTTAGTAATTCACCCCTCCACTTT
-	TRBJ2-5	TRBD1	TRBV7-9	CASSLAGGWETQYF	TGTGCCAGCAGCTTAGCAGGGGGCTGGGAGACCCAGTACTTC
-	TRBJ1-2	-	TRBV18	CASSPPVIRGEKGYTF	TGTGCCAGCTCACCACCCGTGATAAGGGGCGAGAAAGGCTACACCTTC
-	TRBJ2-7	-	TRBV2	CASTSGGASYEQYF	TGTGCCAGCACCTCTGGGGGGGCCTCCTACGAGCAGTACTTC
few	TRBJ1-3	-	TRBV5-1	CASSLAPGGTSGNTIYF	TGCGCCAGCAGCTTGGCCCCCGGCGGAACCTCTGGAAACACCATATATTTT
-	TRBJ1-2	TRBD1	TRBV5-1	CASSDRVRRGYTF	TGCGCCAGCAGCGACAGGGTACGACGTGGCTACACCTTC
-	TRBJ2-6	-	TRBV29-1	CSVVGSGANVLTF	TGCAGCGTTGTTGGCTCTGGGGCCAACGTCCTGACTTTC
-	TRBJ2-2	-	TRBV6-1	CASSDYRVPTGELFF	TGTGCCAGCAGCGACTACAGGGTACCCACCGGGGAGCTGTTTTTT
-	TRBJ2-1	TRBD2	TRBV4-2	CASSQGGWGLVRRVNEQFF	TGTGCCAGCAGCCAAGGGGGCTGGGGACTAGTGCGGAGGGTGAATGAGCAGTTCTTC
-	TRBJ2-2	-	TRBV11-2	CASSLDPVGATGELFF	TGTGCCAGCAGCTTAGATCCCGTGGGGGCGACCGGGGAGCTGTTTTTT
-	TRBJ1-4	TRBD1	TRBV25-1	CASSEYLGQAEKLFF	TGTGCCAGCAGTGAATATCTGGGACAGGCGGAAAAACTGTTTTTT
-	TRBJ1-6	-	TRBV4-1	CASSQDFGIAIDNSPLHF	TGCGCCAGCAGCCAAGATTTCGGCATCGCGATCGATAATTCACCCCTCCACTTT
-	TRBJ2-2	-	TRBV5-6	CASSFGSGELFF	TGTGCCAGCAGCTTCGGGAGCGGGGAGCTGTTTTTT
-	TRBJ2-2	-	TRBV6-5	CASSYPDAGELFF	TGTGCCAGCAGTTACCCGGACGCCGGGGAGCTGTTTTTT
-	TRBJ2-1	-	TRBV25-1	CASRSRRENYEQFF	TGTGCCAGCAGATCCCGCCGGGAGAACTATGAGCAGTTCTTC
-	TRBJ2-1	-	TRBV11-2	CASSLVGSPYNEQFF	TGTGCCAGCAGCTTAGTAGGGAGTCCCTACAATGAGCAGTTCTTC
-	TRBJ2-3	TRBD1	TRBV25-1	CATARQGITDTQYF	TGTGCCACCGCTAGACAGGGAATAACAGATACGCAGTATTTT
-	TRBJ2-2	-	TRBV5-1	CASSWAPAVYTGELFF	TGCGCCAGCAGCTGGGCCCCAGCAGTCTACACCGGGGAGCTGTTTTTT
-	TRBJ2-7	-	TRBV6-5	CASSYLDEQYF	TGTGCCAGCAGTTACCTTGACGAGCAGTACTTC